Listed below are T cell receptor beta chains from one sample, sequenced in a study of immune evolution from preneoplasia to lung adenocarcinoma. Repertoires were generated with immunoSEQ multiplex PCR, while TCRdb's copy carries only in-frame clones and drops some. Among 5,800 or so clones listed, just under 80% were seen once. Material: FFPE minimally invasive lung adenocarcinoma tissue. These receptors came from a person aged 60-79 years with lung adenocarcinoma. CDR3s include the opening cysteine and the closing phenylalanine or tryptophan. D genes are given only for firm matches. Size is omitted from some rows. Given values are once, few, many or a class for expanded clones.

clone_size: .
d_call: TRBD2
j_call: TRBJ2-7
v_call: TRBV6-5
cdr3_aa: CASSQTGTSDEQYF
cdr3_nt: TGTGCCAGCAGTCAGACCGGGACTAGCGACGAGCAGTACTTC

clone_size: .
d_call: TRBD1
j_call: TRBJ2-4
v_call: TRBV28
cdr3_aa: CASNPGGVDIQYF
cdr3_nt: TGTGCCAGCAACCCAGGGGGAGTGGACATTCAGTACTTC

clone_size: .
d_call: .
j_call: TRBJ2-7
v_call: TRBV15
cdr3_aa: CATSKSTGSYEQYF
cdr3_nt: TGTGCCACCAGTAAGAGCACAGGGTCCTACGAGCAGTACTTC

clone_size: .
d_call: .
j_call: TRBJ2-1
v_call: TRBV7-8
cdr3_aa: CASSLWDSYNEQFF
cdr3_nt: TGTGCCAGCAGCTTGTGGGACTCCTACAATGAGCAGTTCTTC

clone_size: .
d_call: TRBD1
j_call: TRBJ2-7
v_call: TRBV5-6
cdr3_aa: CASSLGDRLWEQYF
cdr3_nt: TGTGCCAGCAGCTTAGGGGACAGGCTTTGGGAGCAGTACTTC

clone_size: .
d_call: .
j_call: TRBJ1-2
v_call: TRBV11-2
cdr3_aa: CASSLGPGSPTF
cdr3_nt: TGTGCCAGCAGCTTAGGTCCCGGTTCCCCCACCTTC

clone_size: .
d_call: TRBD2
j_call: TRBJ2-1
v_call: TRBV6-4
cdr3_aa: CASSESAGGSEQFF
cdr3_nt: TGTGCCAGCAGTGAGTCGGCGGGAGGATCTGAGCAGTTCTTC

clone_size: .
d_call: .
j_call: TRBJ1-1
v_call: TRBV4-2
cdr3_aa: CASSQGKTGTSRRTEAFF
cdr3_nt: TGTGCCAGCAGCCAAGGAAAGACAGGAACCTCGCGGCGCACTGAAGCTTTCTTT

clone_size: .
d_call: .
j_call: TRBJ2-5
v_call: TRBV2
cdr3_aa: CASSLQGTSQETQYF
cdr3_nt: TGTGCCAGCAGCCTACAAGGGACATCCCAAGAGACCCAGTACTTC

clone_size: .
d_call: .
j_call: TRBJ1-1
v_call: TRBV19
cdr3_aa: CASSPPTVLNTEAFF
cdr3_nt: TGTGCCAGTAGTCCCCCGACAGTTTTGAACACTGAAGCTTTCTTT

clone_size: .
d_call: TRBD1
j_call: TRBJ2-5
v_call: TRBV11-3
cdr3_aa: CASSLGTEGETQYF
cdr3_nt: TGTGCCAGCAGCCTAGGGACAGAGGGAGAGACCCAGTACTTC

clone_size: .
d_call: .
j_call: TRBJ2-6
v_call: TRBV1
cdr3_aa: CTSRSRANVLTF
cdr3_nt: TGCACCAGCAGAAGTCGGGCCAACGTCCTGACTTTC

clone_size: once
d_call: .
j_call: TRBJ2-3
v_call: TRBV4-1
cdr3_aa: CASSHYTGTDTQYF
cdr3_nt: TGCGCCAGCAGCCATTATACGGGGACAGATACGCAGTATTTT

clone_size: .
d_call: .
j_call: TRBJ2-3
v_call: TRBV5-1
cdr3_aa: CASSLRSSTDTQYF
cdr3_nt: TGCGCCAGCAGCTTGCGCAGTAGCACAGATACGCAGTATTTT

clone_size: .
d_call: .
j_call: TRBJ1-1
v_call: TRBV10-2
cdr3_aa: CASSDRGRAEAFF
cdr3_nt: TGCGCCAGCAGTGATCGGGGGCGGGCTGAAGCTTTCTTT

clone_size: .
d_call: TRBD2
j_call: TRBJ2-3
v_call: TRBV15
cdr3_aa: CATSRVLAVTDTQYF
cdr3_nt: TGTGCCACCAGCAGAGTTCTAGCGGTCACAGATACGCAGTATTTT

clone_size: .
d_call: .
j_call: TRBJ2-1
v_call: TRBV30
cdr3_aa: CACPGLAPSYNEQFF
cdr3_nt: TGTGCCTGCCCCGGGCTAGCCCCCTCCTACAATGAGCAGTTCTTC

clone_size: .
d_call: .
j_call: TRBJ2-1
v_call: TRBV2
cdr3_aa: CASTDRNSYNEQFF
cdr3_nt: TGTGCCAGCACCGACAGGAACTCCTACAATGAGCAGTTCTTC

clone_size: .
d_call: .
j_call: TRBJ2-7
v_call: TRBV6-1
cdr3_aa: CASSEVGTGLRQYF
cdr3_nt: TGTGCCAGCAGTGAAGTAGGTACAGGGCTCCGGCAGTACTTC

clone_size: .
d_call: .
j_call: TRBJ1-2
v_call: TRBV19
cdr3_aa: CASSIGSRDGYTF
cdr3_nt: TGTGCCAGTAGTATCGGCTCCAGGGATGGCTACACCTTC

clone_size: .
d_call: .
j_call: TRBJ2-7
v_call: TRBV11-2
cdr3_aa: CASSLRSAASSYEQYF
cdr3_nt: TGTGCCAGCAGCTTACGGTCAGCGGCTAGCTCCTACGAGCAGTACTTC

clone_size: .
d_call: .
j_call: TRBJ1-1
v_call: TRBV6-6
cdr3_aa: CASSSPLNTEAFF
cdr3_nt: TGTGCCAGCAGTAGCCCTTTGAACACTGAAGCTTTCTTT

clone_size: .
d_call: TRBD1
j_call: TRBJ1-1
v_call: TRBV28
cdr3_aa: CASRKQGGKAFF
cdr3_nt: TGTGCCAGCAGGAAACAGGGGGGTAAAGCTTTCTTT

clone_size: .
d_call: .
j_call: TRBJ2-5
v_call: TRBV7-6
cdr3_aa: CASSLGVAAAEETQYF
cdr3_nt: TGTGCCAGCAGCTTAGGGGTAGCGGCAGCCGAAGAGACCCAGTACTTC

clone_size: .
d_call: .
j_call: TRBJ2-5
v_call: TRBV7-3
cdr3_aa: CASSWGPQETQYF
cdr3_nt: TGTGCCAGCAGCTGGGGCCCGCAGGAGACCCAGTACTTC

clone_size: .
d_call: .
j_call: TRBJ2-7
v_call: TRBV7-2
cdr3_aa: CASSSYNLGEQYF
cdr3_nt: TGTGCCAGCAGCTCCTACAATCTCGGGGAGCAGTACTTC

clone_size: .
d_call: .
j_call: TRBJ2-1
v_call: TRBV4-3
cdr3_aa: CASSQDSGVGEQFF
cdr3_nt: TGCGCCAGCAGCCAAGATTCGGGGGTTGGTGAGCAGTTCTTC

clone_size: .
d_call: TRBD1
j_call: TRBJ1-2
v_call: TRBV7-8
cdr3_aa: CASSLLGQGDYGYTF
cdr3_nt: TGTGCCAGCAGCCTCCTCGGACAGGGGGACTATGGCTACACCTTC

clone_size: .
d_call: .
j_call: TRBJ2-5
v_call: TRBV7-2
cdr3_aa: CASSLGQLQETQYF
cdr3_nt: TGTGCCAGCAGCTTAGGGCAGCTTCAAGAGACCCAGTACTTC

clone_size: .
d_call: .
j_call: TRBJ2-7
v_call: TRBV11-1
cdr3_aa: CASSTNYEQYF
cdr3_nt: TGTGCCAGCAGCACCAACTACGAGCAGTACTTC

clone_size: .
d_call: .
j_call: TRBJ1-4
v_call: TRBV30
cdr3_aa: CAWSLPGWNEKLFF
cdr3_nt: TGTGCCTGGTCCCTCCCAGGGTGGAATGAAAAACTGTTTTTT

clone_size: .
d_call: .
j_call: TRBJ2-2
v_call: TRBV4-1
cdr3_aa: CASSSEGTGELFF
cdr3_nt: TGCGCCAGCAGCTCGGAAGGTACCGGGGAGCTGTTTTTT

clone_size: .
d_call: .
j_call: TRBJ2-3
v_call: TRBV19
cdr3_aa: CASSTDFTDTQYF
cdr3_nt: TGTGCCAGTAGTACTGACTTCACAGATACGCAGTATTTT

clone_size: few
d_call: .
j_call: TRBJ2-5
v_call: TRBV7-2
cdr3_aa: CASSAVRGPQKYF
cdr3_nt: TGTGCCAGCAGCGCGGTCCGGGGCCCACAGAAGTACTTC

clone_size: .
d_call: .
j_call: TRBJ1-3
v_call: TRBV9
cdr3_aa: CASSNSDYSGNTIYF
cdr3_nt: TGTGCCAGCAGCAACAGTGATTACTCTGGAAACACCATATATTTT

clone_size: .
d_call: .
j_call: TRBJ1-1
v_call: TRBV14
cdr3_aa: CASSQGKVNTEAFF
cdr3_nt: TGTGCCAGCAGCCAAGGCAAGGTGAACACTGAAGCTTTCTTT

clone_size: few
d_call: .
j_call: TRBJ1-1
v_call: TRBV28
cdr3_aa: CASSLVTSNTEAFF
cdr3_nt: TGTGCCAGCAGTTTAGTTACCTCGAACACTGAAGCTTTCTTT

clone_size: few
d_call: TRBD1
j_call: TRBJ2-7
v_call: TRBV28
cdr3_aa: CASHRGYEQYF
cdr3_nt: TGTGCCAGCCACAGGGGGTACGAGCAGTACTTC

clone_size: large
d_call: .
j_call: TRBJ2-1
v_call: TRBV11-2
cdr3_aa: CASSLFGTPLGNEQFF
cdr3_nt: TGTGCCAGCAGCTTATTTGGGACCCCTCTTGGCAATGAGCAGTTCTTC

clone_size: .
d_call: .
j_call: TRBJ1-2
v_call: TRBV20-1
cdr3_aa: CSAWGSYGYTF
cdr3_nt: TGCAGTGCTTGGGGTAGCTATGGCTACACCTTC

clone_size: .
d_call: .
j_call: TRBJ2-7
v_call: TRBV28
cdr3_aa: CASSGGTFVYEQYF
cdr3_nt: TGTGCCAGCAGTGGCGGGACTTTTGTTTACGAGCAGTACTTC

clone_size: .
d_call: TRBD1
j_call: TRBJ1-2
v_call: TRBV30
cdr3_aa: CAWSPDRASDYTF
cdr3_nt: TGTGCCTGGAGTCCAGACAGGGCTTCCGACTACACCTTC

clone_size: .
d_call: .
j_call: TRBJ1-5
v_call: TRBV19
cdr3_aa: CASSSGRTRPQHF
cdr3_nt: TGTGCCAGTAGTTCCGGGAGAACACGGCCCCAGCATTTT

clone_size: .
d_call: .
j_call: TRBJ2-7
v_call: TRBV5-4
cdr3_aa: CASSLSQGGQYF
cdr3_nt: TGTGCCAGCAGCTTGTCTCAGGGGGGTCAGTACTTC

clone_size: .
d_call: .
j_call: TRBJ1-5
v_call: TRBV28
cdr3_aa: CASTQGGQPQHF
cdr3_nt: TGTGCCAGCACCCAGGGCGGGCAGCCCCAGCATTTT

clone_size: .
d_call: TRBD1
j_call: TRBJ2-3
v_call: TRBV7-6
cdr3_aa: CASSPAGQGTDTQYF
cdr3_nt: TGTGCCAGCAGCCCCGCGGGACAGGGGACAGATACGCAGTATTTT

clone_size: .
d_call: TRBD2
j_call: TRBJ2-7
v_call: TRBV27
cdr3_aa: CASSRNPLANEPYF
cdr3_nt: TGTGCCAGCAGTCGCAATCCACTAGCGAACGAGCCATACTTC

clone_size: .
d_call: TRBD1
j_call: TRBJ2-1
v_call: TRBV27
cdr3_aa: CASRPTGVGNEQFF
cdr3_nt: TGTGCCAGCAGACCGACAGGGGTGGGCAATGAGCAGTTCTTC

clone_size: .
d_call: .
j_call: TRBJ1-5
v_call: TRBV5-6
cdr3_aa: CASSFTRGVYSNQPQHF
cdr3_nt: TGTGCCAGCAGCTTCACGCGGGGAGTGTATAGCAATCAGCCCCAGCATTTT

clone_size: .
d_call: TRBD2
j_call: TRBJ2-7
v_call: TRBV5-4
cdr3_aa: CASRREGFYEQYF
cdr3_nt: TGTGCCAGCAGGAGGGAGGGCTTCTACGAGCAGTACTTC

clone_size: .
d_call: TRBD1
j_call: TRBJ1-2
v_call: TRBV6-5
cdr3_aa: CASGGTGDRYGYTF
cdr3_nt: TGTGCCAGCGGAGGGACAGGGGATAGGTATGGCTACACCTTC

clone_size: .
d_call: .
j_call: TRBJ2-1
v_call: TRBV19
cdr3_aa: CASNHAPSSYNEQFF
cdr3_nt: TGTGCCAGTAACCACGCACCAAGCTCCTACAATGAGCAGTTCTTC

clone_size: once
d_call: TRBD2
j_call: TRBJ2-1
v_call: TRBV16
cdr3_aa: CASSPLGDSGRAREQFF
cdr3_nt: TGTGCCAGCAGCCCCCTCGGTGATAGCGGGAGGGCCCGTGAGCAGTTCTTC